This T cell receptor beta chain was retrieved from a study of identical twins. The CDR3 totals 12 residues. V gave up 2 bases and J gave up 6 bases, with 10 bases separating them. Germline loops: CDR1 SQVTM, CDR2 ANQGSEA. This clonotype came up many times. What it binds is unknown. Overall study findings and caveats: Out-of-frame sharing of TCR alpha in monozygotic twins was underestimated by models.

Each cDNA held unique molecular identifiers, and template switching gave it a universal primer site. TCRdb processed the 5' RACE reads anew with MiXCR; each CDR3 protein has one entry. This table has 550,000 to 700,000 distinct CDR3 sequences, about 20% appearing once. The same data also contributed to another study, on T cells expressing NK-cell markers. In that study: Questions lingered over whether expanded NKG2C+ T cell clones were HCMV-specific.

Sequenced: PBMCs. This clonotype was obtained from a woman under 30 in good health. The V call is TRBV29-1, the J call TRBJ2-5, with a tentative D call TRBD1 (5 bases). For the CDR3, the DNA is TGCAGCGTTGAACCAGGGCCCAAGACCCAGTACTTC. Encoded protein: CSVEPGPKTQYF.